Described below is a single T cell receptor beta chain sequence and its context. The sample originates from a study of radiation and T cells in renal cell carcinoma. The time point: blood 4 weeks post-SBRT, at nephrectomy. Indicated treatment: 15 Gy SBRT to primary tumor, nephrectomy 4 weeks later. Germline values: CDR1 SNHLY, CDR2 FYNNEI. J gave up 1 base and V 4 bases, and 7 bases lay outside the gene matches. The CDR3 length is 16 residues. Here immunoSEQ multiplex PCR was the method, and the copy in TCRdb shows in-frame clones only, minus some. The table has about 170,000 clones, about 88% seen once.

This TCR was sampled from a woman aged 45-59 years with renal cell carcinoma. V gene TRBV2 combines with J gene TRBJ2-3, with 8 bases identical to TRBD2. This specimen was blood, taken from a patient whose treatment included radiotherapy and nephrectomy. The CDR3 region is CASSVTGGQGTDTQYF. Written as DNA, the CDR3 is TGTGCCAGCAGTGTAACGGGGGGGCAGGGCACAGATACGCAGTATTTT.